These 12 T cell receptor beta chains came from one sample sequenced in a study of post-analysis software for immune sequencing data. Their antigens are not known. Unique molecular identifiers had been added to the TCR beta cDNA libraries. TCRdb re-analysed the PCR reads in MiXCR, keeping a single row per CDR3 protein. In the table there are fewer than 900,000 distinct CDR3 sequences, about half of which are singletons. Study conclusions and caveats: Included in a set of five TRBV segments more frequent in patients than controls were TRBV5-6, TRBV5-1 and TRBV20-1.

Input material: blood. These receptors all stem from a girl aged 10 to 17 with multiple sclerosis.

The J gene is TRBJ1-5, the V gene TRBV6-1; 7 nucleotides match TRBD1. V trimming: 2 bases; J trimming: 4 bases; junction bases outside the gene matches: 8. The CDR3 is 16 amino acids. Looked up from germline, CDR1 is MNHNS and CDR2 is SASEGT. CDR3 residues: CASSERSRTGNQPQHF. As DNA, the CDR3 is TGTGCCAGCAGTGAAAGAAGTAGGACAGGTAATCAGCCCCAGCATTTT.

J is TRBJ2-3 and V is TRBV20-1; D gene ambiguous. The CDR3 has 14 residues. Germline-derived CDR1 and CDR2 are DFQATT and SNEGSKA (reference sequence). Trimming removed 4 bases from V and 3 bases from J, with 14 bases in between. In DNA form, the CDR3 reads TGCAGTGCTATGGACCCTCTATCTACAGATACGCAGTATTTT. Protein sequence: CSAMDPLSTDTQYF.

This clonotype was seen only a few times. The J gene is TRBJ2-1, the V gene TRBV7-2; a possible D gene is TRBD2 (5 bases). Germline CDR1 reads SGHTA; CDR2 reads FQGNSA. V was pared by 5 bases and J by 13 bases, with 15 bases between. The CDR3 is made up of 12 amino acids. CDR3 residues: CASSADRGEQFF. The CDR3 coding sequence is TGTGCCAGCAGCGCCGACCGGGGAGAACAGTTCTTC.

This clonotype appeared a single time. The chain combines TRBV5-8 with TRBJ2-7; 15 nucleotides match TRBD2. Judging by the DNA end, TRBJ2-5 fits better; the J call may be wrong. Germline V gene sequence: CDR1 SGHTS, CDR2 YDEGEE. The CDR3 consists of 18 residues. The CDR3: CASSSGLAGGPGEETQYF. CDR3 bases: TGTGCCAGCAGTTCCGGACTAGCGGGAGGGCCGGGTGAAGAGACCCAGTACTTC.

This clonotype was picked up a small number of times. The chain employs TRBV29-1 and TRBJ2-7; 7 positions agree with TRBD2. The germline V gene encodes CDR1 SQVTM and CDR2 ANQGSEA. The ends lost 6 bases at V and 7 bases at J; junction bases unmatched: 12. This CDR3 has 13 residues. In nucleotides, the CDR3 is TGCAGCGTCCAAGGAGGGACTATTATGGAGCAGTACTTC. Amino acid sequence: CSVQGGTIMEQYF.

The V gene is TRBV6-5, the J gene TRBJ2-4; D remains unclear. CDR1 and CDR2 (germline): MNHEY, SVGAGI. Trimming took off 4 bases at V and 0 bases at J, with 25 bases between the two ends. CDR3 length equals 20 residues. The CDR3: CASSSMSLTEPFIAKNIQYF. In DNA form, the CDR3 reads TGTGCCAGCAGTTCTATGAGCCTGACTGAGCCATTCATAGCCAAAAACATTCAGTACTTC.

The V call is TRBV5-1, the J call TRBJ2-7, with 10 bases identical to TRBD1. V trimming: 2 bases; J trimming: 7 bases; junction bases outside the gene matches: 9. The V gene's germline CDR1 is SGHRS and CDR2 YFSETQ. The length of the CDR3 is 15 residues. The CDR3, as DNA: TGCGCCAGCAGCTTCCTGACAGGGGGCGCGGAAGAGCAGTACTTC. Protein product: CASSFLTGGAEEQYF.

This clonotype was picked up a small number of times. The V and J genes are TRBV7-2 and TRBJ1-2, with D perhaps matching TRBD1 (5 bases). Germline V gene sequence: CDR1 SGHTA, CDR2 FQGNSA. This CDR3 has 14 residues. Trimming pared 1 base from V and 4 bases from J, leaving 10 bases between. CDR3: CASSLGTLTYGYTF. The CDR3 DNA is TGTGCCAGCAGCTTAGGGACACTGACCTATGGCTACACCTTC. The variable domain in full, completed from reference TRBV7-2 and TRBJ1-2, reads GAGVSQSPSNKVTEKGKDVELRCDPISGHTALYWYRQSLGQGLEFLIYFQGNSAPDKSGLPSDRFSAERTGGSVSTLTIQRTQQEDSAVYLCASSLGTLTYGYTFGSGTRLTVV.

V and J are TRBV7-9 and TRBJ2-5; maybe TRBD2 (6 bases). The J call may be in error: the DNA end matches TRBJ2-1 better. This CDR3 is built from 15 residues. CDR1 is SEHNR, CDR2 FQNEAQ, per germline (reference sequence). The CDR3 spells CASSLVVAAQETQFF. DNA of the CDR3: TGTGCCAGCAGCTTAGTGGTAGCGGCCCAAGAGACCCAGTTCTTC.

V is TRBV6-1 and J is TRBJ2-1; tentatively, D is TRBD1 (5 bases). The ends were cut back, 5 bases at V and 2 bases at J, with 13 bases in the middle. CDR3 length equals 15 residues. Per germline, CDR1 MNHNS and CDR2 SASEGT. The CDR3 region has the DNA TGTGCCAGCAGTCTACAGGTTAGACCCTACAATGAGCAGTTCTTC. The encoded protein is CASSLQVRPYNEQFF.

The V call is TRBV6-2 or TRBV6-3, the J call TRBJ1-2; TRBD1 matches 8 bases. V shed 2 bases and J 6 bases; nucleotides not matched to a gene: 5. CDR3 length equals 14 residues. CDR1 and CDR2 from the germline V gene are MNHEY and SVGEGT. The CDR3 DNA reads as TGTGCCAGCAGTTACAGGGCAGGGGGCGATGGCTACACCTTC. The encoded protein is CASSYRAGGDGYTF.

The chain recombines TRBV28 with TRBJ2-1; D gene ambiguous. V was trimmed by 6 bases and J by 10 bases, leaving 13 bases between them. The CDR3 consists of 12 residues. Germline values: CDR1 MDHEN, CDR2 SYDVKM. The DNA of the CDR3 is TGTGCCAGCAGCCGGATAGGAAAAGAGCAGTTCTTC. The encoded protein is CASSRIGKEQFF.